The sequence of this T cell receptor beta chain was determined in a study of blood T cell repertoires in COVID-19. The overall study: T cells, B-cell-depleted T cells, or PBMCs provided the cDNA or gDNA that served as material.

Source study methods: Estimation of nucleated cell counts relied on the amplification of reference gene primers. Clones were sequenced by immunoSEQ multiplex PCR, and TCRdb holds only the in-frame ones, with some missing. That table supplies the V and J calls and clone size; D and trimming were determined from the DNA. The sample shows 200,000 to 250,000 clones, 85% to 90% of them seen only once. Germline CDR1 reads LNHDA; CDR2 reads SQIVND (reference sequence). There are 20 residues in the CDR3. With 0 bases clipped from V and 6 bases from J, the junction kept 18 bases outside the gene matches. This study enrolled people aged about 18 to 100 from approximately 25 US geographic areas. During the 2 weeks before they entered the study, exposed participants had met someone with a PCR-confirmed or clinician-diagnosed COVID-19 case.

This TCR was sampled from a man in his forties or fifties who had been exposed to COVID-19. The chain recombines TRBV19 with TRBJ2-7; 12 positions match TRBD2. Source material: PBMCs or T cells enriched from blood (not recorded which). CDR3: CASSIDRTSGTHGPRSEQYF. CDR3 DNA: TGTGCCAGTAGTATAGACCGGACTAGCGGGACGCACGGTCCCAGATCCGAGCAGTACTTC.